The T cell receptor (beta chain) described here comes from a study of beta chain features in type 1 diabetes. Study conclusions and caveats: In cDNA sequencing, cells with high TCR expression could be over-represented. Researchers reported that naive, central memory and Treg TCRB repertoires appeared more similar in patients than in healthy donors.

What was sequenced were expressed TCRB transcripts, since all of the isolated RNA had been reverse transcribed. TCRdb keeps only in-frame clones here, not all; method: immunoSEQ multiplex PCR. The sample lists about 900,000 clones, roughly 16% occurring once. Germline assignment: CDR1 MNHNS and CDR2 SASEGT. This CDR3 has 18 residues. V gave up 2 bases and J gave up 0 bases, with 19 bases separating them. There are a few counts of this clone. No antigen is known for it. This TCR derives from a woman aged 18-30 years in good health. The sample consisted of naive CD4+ T cells from blood. The V and J genes are TRBV6-1 and TRBJ1-2, with no clear D. The CDR3 coding sequence is TGTGCCAGCAGTGAACCCACACCAGGCCGCGTAGCTAACTATGGCTACACCTTC. Encoded protein: CASSEPTPGRVANYGYTF.